This is a list of T cell receptor beta chains from one sample in a study of Graves' ophthalmopathy and Graves' hyperthyroidism. TCRdb redid the calling of the multiplex PCR reads with MiXCR, one entry per CDR3 protein. The table includes 200,000 to 250,000 distinct CDR3 sequences, about 32% detected once. Material for sequencing was peripheral blood. Source of these receptors: a man in his forties or fifties with Graves' ophthalmopathy. The CDR3 runs from the conserved cysteine through the conserved F or W. A D gene is named only where the DNA matches it firmly. Rows give clone size only sometimes, using once, few, many, or a class for an expanded clone.

j_call: TRBJ1-2
clone_size: once
v_call: TRBV12-5
d_call: TRBD1
cdr3_aa: CASGTTGYYGYTF
cdr3_nt: TGTGCTAGTGGTACGACAGGGTACTATGGCTACACCTTC

j_call: TRBJ2-7
clone_size: many
v_call: TRBV12-3/TRBV12-4
d_call: .
cdr3_aa: CASSSADREDEQYF
cdr3_nt: TGTGCCAGCAGTTCGGCCGACAGGGAGGACGAGCAGTACTTC

j_call: TRBJ1-5
clone_size: many
v_call: TRBV6-4
d_call: TRBD1
cdr3_aa: CASRSGQGVSSNQPQHF
cdr3_nt: TGTGCCAGCAGGTCGGGACAGGGTGTTTCGAGCAATCAGCCCCAGCATTTT

j_call: TRBJ1-2
clone_size: many
v_call: TRBV6-2/TRBV6-3
d_call: .
cdr3_aa: CASSYSDRYYGYTF
cdr3_nt: TGTGCCAGCAGTTACTCTGATCGGTACTATGGCTACACCTTC

j_call: TRBJ1-2
clone_size: many
v_call: TRBV19
d_call: .
cdr3_aa: CASSIGALNYGYTF
cdr3_nt: TGTGCCAGTAGTATTGGGGCACTAAACTATGGCTACACCTTC

j_call: TRBJ1-6
clone_size: many
v_call: TRBV28
d_call: .
cdr3_aa: CASSLEGRWNSPLHF
cdr3_nt: TGTGCCAGCAGTTTAGAGGGACGGTGGAATTCACCCCTCCACTTT

j_call: TRBJ2-7
clone_size: many
v_call: TRBV6-2/TRBV6-3
d_call: TRBD2
cdr3_aa: CASSYLLAGAGEQYF
cdr3_nt: TGTGCCAGCAGTTACCTTCTCGCGGGAGCGGGAGAGCAGTACTTC

j_call: TRBJ1-1
clone_size: many
v_call: TRBV5-1
d_call: .
cdr3_aa: CASSLGLGTEAFF
cdr3_nt: TGCGCCAGCAGCTTGGGCTTGGGCACTGAAGCTTTCTTT

j_call: TRBJ2-2
clone_size: many
v_call: TRBV6-1
d_call: .
cdr3_aa: CASSRDVSTGELFF
cdr3_nt: TGTGCCAGCAGTCGGGACGTGAGCACCGGGGAGCTGTTTTTT

j_call: TRBJ2-4
clone_size: many
v_call: TRBV20-1
d_call: .
cdr3_aa: CSAPLDRGSSIQYF
cdr3_nt: TGCAGTGCCCCTTTGGATCGGGGGAGCAGCATTCAGTACTTC

j_call: TRBJ2-5
clone_size: many
v_call: TRBV6-2/TRBV6-3
d_call: .
cdr3_aa: CASSYIQETQHF
cdr3_nt: TGTGCCAGCAGTTATATTCAAGAGACCCAGCACTTC

j_call: TRBJ1-5
clone_size: many
v_call: TRBV7-2
d_call: TRBD1
cdr3_aa: CASSAWDRGQGQPQHF
cdr3_nt: TGTGCCAGCAGCGCTTGGGACAGGGGGCAAGGTCAGCCCCAGCATTTT

j_call: TRBJ2-7
clone_size: once
v_call: TRBV25-1
d_call: .
cdr3_aa: CASSKMGTYEQYF
cdr3_nt: TGTGCCAGCAGCAAAATGGGCACCTACGAGCAGTACTTC

j_call: TRBJ2-7
clone_size: many
v_call: TRBV29-1
d_call: .
cdr3_aa: CSVDSGDSYEQYF
cdr3_nt: TGCAGCGTTGATTCGGGGGACTCCTACGAGCAGTACTTC

j_call: TRBJ2-7
clone_size: many
v_call: TRBV20-1
d_call: .
cdr3_aa: CSASPPAYEQYF
cdr3_nt: TGCAGTGCTAGCCCGCCAGCCTACGAGCAGTACTTC

j_call: TRBJ1-6
clone_size: many
v_call: TRBV28
d_call: TRBD1
cdr3_aa: CASTERQGQSPLHF
cdr3_nt: TGTGCCAGCACCGAGAGACAGGGTCAGTCACCCCTCCACTTT

j_call: TRBJ1-2
clone_size: many
v_call: TRBV29-1
d_call: .
cdr3_aa: CSVEPQVGGYTF
cdr3_nt: TGCAGCGTTGAACCACAGGTTGGAGGCTACACCTTC

j_call: TRBJ2-5
clone_size: many
v_call: TRBV6-2/TRBV6-3
d_call: .
cdr3_aa: CASSYSRRESVVETQYF
cdr3_nt: TGTGCCAGCAGTTACTCGAGACGGGAGTCTGTGGTAGAGACCCAGTACTTC

j_call: TRBJ1-2
clone_size: .
v_call: TRBV6-1
d_call: TRBD1
cdr3_aa: CASSTHGTDYGYTF
cdr3_nt: TGTGCCAGCAGTACCCACGGGACAGATTATGGCTACACCTTC

j_call: TRBJ2-5
clone_size: once
v_call: TRBV6-1
d_call: TRBD2
cdr3_aa: CASTGGLAGRQETQYF
cdr3_nt: TGTGCCAGCACGGGGGGGCTAGCGGGACGGCAAGAGACCCAGTACTTC

j_call: TRBJ1-2
clone_size: many
v_call: TRBV12-3/TRBV12-4
d_call: .
cdr3_aa: CASSSTGSNYGYTF
cdr3_nt: TGTGCCAGCAGTTCAACAGGGAGTAACTATGGCTACACCTTC

j_call: TRBJ2-5
clone_size: many
v_call: TRBV7-9
d_call: TRBD1
cdr3_aa: CASSRDRGIWETQYF
cdr3_nt: TGTGCCAGCAGCCGGGACAGGGGCATTTGGGAGACCCAGTACTTC

j_call: TRBJ2-1
clone_size: many
v_call: TRBV16
d_call: .
cdr3_aa: CASSPVGRGYNEQFF
cdr3_nt: TGTGCCAGCAGCCCCGTAGGACGGGGTTACAATGAGCAGTTCTTC